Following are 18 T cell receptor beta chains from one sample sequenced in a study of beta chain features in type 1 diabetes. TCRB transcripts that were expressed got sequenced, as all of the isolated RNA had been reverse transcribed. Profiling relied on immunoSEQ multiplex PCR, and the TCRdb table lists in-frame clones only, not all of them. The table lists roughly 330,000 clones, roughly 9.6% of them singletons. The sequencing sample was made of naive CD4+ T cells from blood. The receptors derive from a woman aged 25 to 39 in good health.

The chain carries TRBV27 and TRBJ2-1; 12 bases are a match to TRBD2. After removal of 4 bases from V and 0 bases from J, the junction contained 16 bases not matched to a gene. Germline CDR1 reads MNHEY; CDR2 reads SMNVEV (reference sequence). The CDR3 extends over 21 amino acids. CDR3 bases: TGTGCCAGCAGTTCGCTCACTAGCGGGAGGAACAAGCGGAGCTCCTACAATGAGCAGTTCTTC. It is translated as CASSSLTSGRNKRSSYNEQFF.

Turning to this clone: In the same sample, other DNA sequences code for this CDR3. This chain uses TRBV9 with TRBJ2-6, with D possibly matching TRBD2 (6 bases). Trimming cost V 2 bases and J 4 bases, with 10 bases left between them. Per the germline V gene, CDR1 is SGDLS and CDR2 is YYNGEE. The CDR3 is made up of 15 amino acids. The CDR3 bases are TGTGCCAGCAGCGTCGGGGGTACAGGGGCCAACGTCCTGACTTTC. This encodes CASSVGGTGANVLTF.

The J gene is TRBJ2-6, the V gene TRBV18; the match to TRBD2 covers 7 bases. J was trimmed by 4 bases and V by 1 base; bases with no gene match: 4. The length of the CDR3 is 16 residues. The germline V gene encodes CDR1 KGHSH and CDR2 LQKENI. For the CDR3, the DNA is TGTGCCAGCTCACCACTAACTAGCGCCGGGGCCAACGTCCTGACTTTC. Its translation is CASSPLTSAGANVLTF.

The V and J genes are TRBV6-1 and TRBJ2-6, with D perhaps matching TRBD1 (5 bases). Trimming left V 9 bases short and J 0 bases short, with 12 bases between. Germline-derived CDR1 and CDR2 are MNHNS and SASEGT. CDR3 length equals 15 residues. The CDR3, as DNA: TGTGCCAGTTGGCCACAGGACTCTGGGGCCAACGTCCTGACTTTC. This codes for CASWPQDSGANVLTF.

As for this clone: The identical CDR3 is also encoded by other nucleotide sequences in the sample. The CDR3 reads CASSPGTGSYEQYF. The DNA for the CDR3 is TGTGCCAGCTCACCAGGGACAGGTTCCTACGAGCAGTACTTC. The rearrangement links TRBV18 to TRBJ2-7; TRBD1 aligns across 8 bases. V gave up 2 bases and J gave up 1 base; unmatched junction bases: 1. The CDR3 has 14 amino acids. The germline gives CDR1 KGHSH, CDR2 LQKENI.

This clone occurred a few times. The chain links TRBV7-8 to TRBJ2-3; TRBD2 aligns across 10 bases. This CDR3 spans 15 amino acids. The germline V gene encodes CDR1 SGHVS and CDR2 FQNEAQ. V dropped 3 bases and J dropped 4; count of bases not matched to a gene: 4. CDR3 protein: CASSLSGREADTQYF. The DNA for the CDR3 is TGTGCCAGCAGCTTGAGCGGGAGGGAGGCAGATACGCAGTATTTT. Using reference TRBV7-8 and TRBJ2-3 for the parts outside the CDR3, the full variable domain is GAGVSQSPRYKVAKRGQDVALRCDPISGHVSLFWYQQALGQGPEFLTYFQNEAQLDKSGLPSDRFFAERPEGSVSTLKIQRTQQEDSAVYLCASSLSGREADTQYFGPGTRLTVL.

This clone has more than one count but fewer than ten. The DNA for the CDR3 is TGTGCCAGCAACCCAAAACGGAGAATGAACACTGAAGCTTTCTTT. This codes for CASNPKRRMNTEAFF. The V and J genes are TRBV6-5 and TRBJ1-1; D uncertain. Germline values: CDR1 MNHEY, CDR2 SVGAGI. This CDR3 contains 15 residues. Trimming left V 7 bases short and J 0 bases short, with 15 bases between.

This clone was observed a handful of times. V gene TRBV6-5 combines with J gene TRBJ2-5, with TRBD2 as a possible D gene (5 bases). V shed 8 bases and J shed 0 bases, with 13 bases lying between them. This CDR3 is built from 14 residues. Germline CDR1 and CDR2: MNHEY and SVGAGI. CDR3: CASQRGGNQETQYF. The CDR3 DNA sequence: TGTGCCAGCCAACGGGGTGGGAACCAAGAGACCCAGTACTTC.

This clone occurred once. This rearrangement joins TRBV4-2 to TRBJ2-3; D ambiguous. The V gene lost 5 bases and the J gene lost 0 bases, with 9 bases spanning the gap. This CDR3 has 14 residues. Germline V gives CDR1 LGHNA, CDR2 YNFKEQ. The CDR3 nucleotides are TGTGCCAGCAGCTCGCGTGAGAGCACAGATACGCAGTATTTT. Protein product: CASSSRESTDTQYF.

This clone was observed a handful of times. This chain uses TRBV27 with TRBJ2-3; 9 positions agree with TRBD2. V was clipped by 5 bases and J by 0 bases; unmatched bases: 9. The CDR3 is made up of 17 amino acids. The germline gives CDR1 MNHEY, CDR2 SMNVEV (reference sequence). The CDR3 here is CASSRRTSDASTDTQYF. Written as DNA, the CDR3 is TGTGCCAGCAGTCGCCGGACTAGCGATGCCAGCACAGATACGCAGTATTTT.

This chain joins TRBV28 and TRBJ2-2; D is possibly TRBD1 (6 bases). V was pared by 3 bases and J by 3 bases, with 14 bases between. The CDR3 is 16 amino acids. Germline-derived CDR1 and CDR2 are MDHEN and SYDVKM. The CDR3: CASSLLRPGDTGELFF. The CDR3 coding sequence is TGTGCCAGCAGTTTGCTTAGGCCAGGGGACACCGGGGAGCTGTTTTTT.

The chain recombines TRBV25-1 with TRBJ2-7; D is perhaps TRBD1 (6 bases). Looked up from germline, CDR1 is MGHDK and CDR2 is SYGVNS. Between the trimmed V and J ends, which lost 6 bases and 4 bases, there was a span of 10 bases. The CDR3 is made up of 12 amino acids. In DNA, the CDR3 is TGTGCCAGCAGACAGGGCTCTTACGAGCAGTACTTC. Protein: CASRQGSYEQYF.

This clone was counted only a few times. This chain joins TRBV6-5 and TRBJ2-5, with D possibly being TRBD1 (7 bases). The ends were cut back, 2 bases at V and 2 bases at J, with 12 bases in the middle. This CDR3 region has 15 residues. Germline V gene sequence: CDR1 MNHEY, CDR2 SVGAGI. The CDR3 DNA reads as TGTGCCAGCAGTTACGGGGCAGGGGGGCAAGAGACCCAGTACTTC. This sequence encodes CASSYGAGGQETQYF.

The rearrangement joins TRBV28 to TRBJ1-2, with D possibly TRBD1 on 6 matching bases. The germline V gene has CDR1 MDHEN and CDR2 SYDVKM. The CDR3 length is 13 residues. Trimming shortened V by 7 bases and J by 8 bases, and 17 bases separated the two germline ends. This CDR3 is CASTGTLRDGYTF. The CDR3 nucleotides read TGTGCCAGCACTGGGACATTGAGGGACGGCTACACCTTC.

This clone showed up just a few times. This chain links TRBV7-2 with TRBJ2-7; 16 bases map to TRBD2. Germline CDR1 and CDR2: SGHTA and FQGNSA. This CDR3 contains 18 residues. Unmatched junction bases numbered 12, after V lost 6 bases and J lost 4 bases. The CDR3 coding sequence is TGTGCCAGCAGTATAGAGGGACTAGCGGGAGGGGGTGGTTACGAGCAGTACTTC. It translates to CASSIEGLAGGGGYEQYF.

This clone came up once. For the CDR3, the DNA is TGCGCCAGCAGCCAAGGGGATATCAGGGGAACTGAAGCTTTCTTT. Its translation: CASSQGDIRGTEAFF. The genes are TRBV4-3 and TRBJ1-1; perhaps TRBD1 as D (6 bases). Trimming cost V 1 base and J 5 bases, with 14 bases left between them. The CDR3 totals 15 residues. In germline, CDR1 is LGHNA, CDR2 YSLEER.

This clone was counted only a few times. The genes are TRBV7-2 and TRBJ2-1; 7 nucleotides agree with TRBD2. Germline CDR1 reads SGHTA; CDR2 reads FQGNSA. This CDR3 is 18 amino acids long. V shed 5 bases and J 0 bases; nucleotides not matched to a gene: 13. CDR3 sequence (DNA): TGTGCCAGCAGCCCCCCGAATGGGGGGGTCATCTCCTACAATGAGCAGTTCTTC. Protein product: CASSPPNGGVISYNEQFF.

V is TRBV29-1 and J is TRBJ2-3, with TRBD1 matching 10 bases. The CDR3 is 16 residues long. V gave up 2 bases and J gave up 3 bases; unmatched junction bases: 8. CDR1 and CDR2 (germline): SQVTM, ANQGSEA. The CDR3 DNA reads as TGCAGCGTTGAATCTCTTATGGGACAGGGGACAGATACGCAGTATTTT. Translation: CSVESLMGQGTDTQYF.